This T cell receptor beta chain was captured in a study of early T cells in non-severe SARS-CoV-2 infection. Overall study: With bulk RNA from unsorted whole blood as input, sequencing yielded unpaired chains. Study results and limitations: A preference for anti-spike CD8 responses marked VDJdb matching, which missed private and CD4 specificities.

Unique molecular identifiers were affixed to single, distinct cDNA molecules. Each CDR3 protein is one row after TCRdb ran MiXCR on the 5' RACE reads. The top ten hold roughly 2.5% of the sample, which has 53,000 or so distinct CDR3 sequences, more than 10% seen once. The CDR3 is 13 amino acids. The germline V and J ends were trimmed by 2 bases and 0 bases, with 5 bases remaining between them. Germline CDR1 and CDR2: LGHDT and YNNKEL (reference sequence). There are many counts of this clonotype. Its specificity is unknown. This TCR was sampled from an adult who was a healthcare worker with PCR-confirmed SARS-CoV-2 infection or an uninfected control (not recorded which). This chain uses TRBV3-1 with TRBJ2-7; D gene uncertain. The input for sequencing was whole blood, taken at baseline. CDR3 nucleotide sequence: TGTGCCAGCAGCCAATCGAACTCCTACGAGCAGTACTTC. Amino acids: CASSQSNSYEQYF.